This T cell receptor (beta chain) was recovered during a study of blood T cell repertoires in COVID-19 (TCRdb year 2020). Background for the entire study: Collaborator samples came from the United States, Italy and Spain and covered acute and convalescent phases of COVID-19. The prospective study material was composed of cDNA or gDNA derived from T cells, B-cell-depleted T cells, or PBMCs. The sample metadata nearly always contained a de-identified subject ID, COVID-19 status, age in years and sex. The dataset comprised deeply sampled blood TCRbeta repertoires from subjects exposed to, actively infected with, or recovered from COVID-19. The repertoires were made available in a free public database intended to serve as a resource for research on the immune response to SARS-CoV-2. The samples were drawn from two sources: the first 160 participants of the ongoing ImmuneRACE study, and about 1,300 subjects contributed by 6 global collaborators. Where available, HLA class I and class II types were taken from metadata supplied by the sample provider and were not determined by assay-based typing.

Overall study outcomes, separate from this receptor: Clinical and demographic metadata were provided uncurated, with the amount varying by source and participant.

Collaborating institutions collected whole blood in K2EDTA tubes following their own protocols. Collaborator samples were shipped for TCRbeta analysis as frozen whole blood, isolated PBMCs, or DNA extracted from either sample type. TCRbeta CDR3 regions were amplified from genomic DNA using the immunoSEQ Assay, a bias-controlled multiplex PCR. As for how the authors treated the data: The number of nucleated cells in each sample was estimated by amplification of reference gene primers within the assay. Sequence reads were collapsed and filtered to measure the absolute abundance of every unique TCRbeta CDR3 rearrangement. For each sample, productive Simpson clonality was calculated as the square root of Simpson's diversity index over productive rearrangements. As stored in TCRdb, this immuneACCESS dataset retains in-frame rearrangements with V and J assigned. A fraction of the clones does not appear; measured against another copy, unresolved V genes explain less than half of the discrepancy, and the remainder lacks a known reason. V, J and clone size reflect that table, while D and trimming were determined from the DNA. The sample table lists about 170,000 clones, roughly 79% of them with a count of one. In total, the top ten clones hold about a fifth of the sample.

Concerning this clone: Its antigen remains unidentified. The sample holds no much larger clone one base away, and base qualities are not on file.

As encoded in the germline V gene, CDR1 is SQVTM while CDR2 is ANQGSEA. Trimming accounts for 4 bases at V and 4 bases at J, while the number of junction bases matched to no gene is 8. The cysteine opens and the phenylalanine closes a CDR3 of 14 amino acids. CDR3 DNA only is kept here, 42 bases in frame from base 1. Source material: peripheral blood. This chain joins TRBV29-1 to TRBJ2-5; 8 of the junction bases match TRBD2. This TCR was recovered from a woman older than 75 with acute or convalescent COVID-19. The DNA sequence is given as TGCAGCGTTGGGCCCAGCGGGAGAGGAGAGACCCAGTACTTC. The translation is CSVGPSGRGETQYF. With all but the CDR3 taken from the reference TRBV29-1 and TRBJ2-5 genes, the full variable domain is: SAVISQKPSRDICQRGTSLTIQCQVDSQVTMMFWYRQQPGQSLTLIATANQGSEATYESGFVIDKFPISRPNLTFSTLTVSNMSPEDSSIYLCSVGPSGRGETQYFGPGTRLLVL.